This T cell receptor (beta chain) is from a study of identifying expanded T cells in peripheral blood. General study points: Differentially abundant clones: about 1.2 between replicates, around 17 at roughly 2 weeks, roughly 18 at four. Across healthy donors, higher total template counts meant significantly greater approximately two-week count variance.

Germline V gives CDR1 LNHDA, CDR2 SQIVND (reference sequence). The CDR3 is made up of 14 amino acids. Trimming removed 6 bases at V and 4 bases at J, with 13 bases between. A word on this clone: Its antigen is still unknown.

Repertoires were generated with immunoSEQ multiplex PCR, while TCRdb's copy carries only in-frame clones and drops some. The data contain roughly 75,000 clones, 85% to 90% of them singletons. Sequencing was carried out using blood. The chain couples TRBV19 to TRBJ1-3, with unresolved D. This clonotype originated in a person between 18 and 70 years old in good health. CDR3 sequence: CASSRGAAGNTIYF. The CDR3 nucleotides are TGTGCCAGTAGCCGGGGAGCTGCAGGAAACACCATATATTTT. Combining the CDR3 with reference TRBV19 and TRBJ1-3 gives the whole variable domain DGGITQSPKYLFRKEGQNVTLSCEQNLNHDAMYWYRQDPGQGLRLIYYSQIVNDFQKGDIAEGYSVSREKKESFPLTVTSAQKNPTAFYLCASSRGAAGNTIYFGEGSWLTVV.